A single sample gave rise to the 32 T cell receptor beta chains below, sequenced in a study of T cell responses to AZD1222 COVID-19 vaccine. Libraries were prepared by immunoSEQ multiplex PCR; TCRdb keeps only in-frame clonotypes and omits some of them. The sample contains 130,000 to 150,000 clones, around 90% of which appear only once. The sample in question was peripheral blood, obtained on day 0 of MenACWY control vaccination. These TCRs come from an adult in good health.

V and J are TRBV6-5 and TRBJ1-3; TRBD1 matches at 8 bases. J was trimmed by 4 bases and V by 7 bases; bases with no gene match: 3. Germline V gene data show CDR1 as MNHEY and CDR2 as SVGAGI. This CDR3 is 13 amino acids long. The CDR3 loop is CASTWTGGNTIYF. CDR3 DNA: TGTGCCAGCACCTGGACAGGGGGAAACACCATATATTTT.

This clone was detected only once. This chain links TRBV28 with TRBJ2-5; D gene uncertain. V was pared by 4 bases and J by 3 bases, with 21 bases between. The CDR3 has 17 amino acids. Germline V gives CDR1 MDHEN, CDR2 SYDVKM. The CDR3 coding sequence is TGTGCCAGCAGTTCTCTCTCCGCTCTAAGAGAGGAAGAGACCCAGTACTTC. It translates to CASSSLSALREEETQYF. The full variable domain, with the rest looked up from reference TRBV28 and TRBJ2-5, is DVKVTQSSRYLVKRTGEKVFLECVQDMDHENMFWYRQDPGLGLRLIYFSYDVKMKEKGDIPEGYSVSREKKERFSLILESASTNQTSMYLCASSSLSALREEETQYFGPGTRLLVL.

The chain is built from TRBV30 and TRBJ1-2; D remains unclear. Germline CDR1 GTSNPN, CDR2 SVGIG (reference sequence). V was clipped by 4 bases and J by 5 bases, with 20 bases between them. This CDR3 region has 15 residues. CDR3 in amino acids: CAWTHPPLGSYGYTF. CDR3 nucleotides: TGTGCCTGGACCCATCCGCCCCTGGGGAGTTATGGCTACACCTTC.

On this clone itself: The junction shows a germline mismatch at one end, possibly a read error. The gene calls are TRBV4-1 and TRBJ1-1; D gene unclear. The CDR3 extends over 12 amino acids. The germline gives CDR1 MGHRA, CDR2 YSYEKL. The CDR3 coding sequence is TGCGCCAGCAGCCAAGAGGTAGCAAGACTACAGTTT. Protein sequence: CASSQEVARLQF.

The chain recombines TRBV24-1 with TRBJ2-2, with 10 bases fitting TRBD1. Germline V lookup: CDR1 KGHDR, CDR2 SFDVKD. The ends lost 3 bases at V and 5 bases at J; junction bases unmatched: 5. The CDR3 is 16 residues long. As DNA, the CDR3 is TGTGCCACCAGTGATCCTGGGACAGGGGTAACCGGGGAGCTGTTTTTT. As protein: CATSDPGTGVTGELFF.

The chain joins TRBV5-1 to TRBJ1-1; the match to TRBD1 covers 7 bases. The CDR3 runs 14 residues. Trimming at V came to 2 bases and at J to 7 bases, leaving 8 bases not matched to a gene. CDR1 and CDR2 (germline): SGHRS, YFSETQ. The CDR3 sequence is CASSFSAGGIEAFF. The CDR3 bases are TGCGCCAGCAGCTTTTCCGCAGGGGGGATTGAAGCTTTCTTT. Full variable domain (missing parts from reference TRBV5-1 and TRBJ1-1): KAGVTQTPRYLIKTRGQQVTLSCSPISGHRSVSWYQQTPGQGLQFLFEYFSETQRNKGNFPGRFSGRQFSNSRSEMNVSTLELGDSALYLCASSFSAGGIEAFFGQGTRLTVV.

This rearrangement joins TRBV9 to TRBJ1-1, with no clear D. This CDR3 is 14 amino acids long. Germline lookup yields CDR1 SGDLS and CDR2 YYNGEE. The ends were cut back, 7 bases at V and 0 bases at J, with 13 bases in the middle. The DNA of the CDR3 is TGTGCCAGCTCCCGTATGGTGATGAACACTGAAGCTTTCTTT. Its protein is CASSRMVMNTEAFF.

The chain couples TRBV30 to TRBJ1-5; TRBD1 might be the D (6 bases). Germline-derived CDR1 and CDR2 are GTSNPN and SVGIG (reference sequence). Trimming cost V 0 bases and J 4 bases, with 10 bases left between them. The CDR3 runs 14 residues. The CDR3: CAWSVTGNNQPQHF. The CDR3 DNA sequence: TGTGCCTGGAGTGTTACAGGGAATAATCAGCCCCAGCATTTT.

V usage is TRBV10-3 and J usage is TRBJ1-1, with unresolved D. Trimming left V 5 bases short and J 1 base short, with 8 bases between. CDR1 is ENHRY, CDR2 SYGVKD, per germline. The CDR3 is made up of 13 amino acids. CDR3 sequence: CAISSRENTEAFF. The CDR3 DNA reads TGTGCCATCAGTTCGCGGGAGAACACTGAAGCTTTCTTT.

In this sample, this clone turned up a few times. This sequence joins TRBV2 and TRBJ2-2, with D perhaps TRBD2 (5 bases). The ends were cut back, 7 bases at V and 5 bases at J, with 11 bases in the middle. The CDR3 has 13 amino acids. CDR1 is SNHLY and CDR2 is FYNNEI in the germline V gene. This CDR3 reads CASTLGLTGELFF. As DNA, the CDR3 is TGTGCCAGCACCCTCGGACTTACCGGGGAGCTGTTTTTT.

The chain links TRBV10-3 to TRBJ2-7; 8 nucleotides align to TRBD1. The CDR3 is 13 residues long. Germline V gene lookup returns CDR1 ENHRY and CDR2 SYGVKD. V was clipped by 4 bases and J by 1 base; unmatched bases: 0. CDR3 nucleotide sequence: TGTGCCATCAGTGGACAGGGGTCCTACGAGCAGTACTTC. Its translation is CAISGQGSYEQYF.

This chain uses TRBV30 with TRBJ1-5; D is unresolved. This CDR3 has 14 residues. V was trimmed by 2 bases and J by 3 bases, leaving 11 bases between them. Germline assignment: CDR1 GTSNPN and CDR2 SVGIG (reference sequence). The CDR3 DNA is TGTGCCTGGAGTAGAACAAGGTACAATCAGCCCCAGCATTTT. Its protein is CAWSRTRYNQPQHF.

The chain carries TRBV9 and TRBJ2-7; 9 bases line up with TRBD2. The CDR3 extends over 16 amino acids. Germline CDR1 reads SGDLS; CDR2 reads YYNGEE. J gave up 7 bases and V 0 bases, and 11 bases lay outside the gene matches. Here the CDR3 reads CASSVDFAGGPGEQYF. CDR3 nucleotides: TGTGCCAGCAGCGTAGACTTTGCGGGAGGGCCCGGAGAGCAGTACTTC.

The chain couples TRBV3-1 (or the pseudogene TRBV3-2) to TRBJ1-1; 10 bases agree with TRBD1. After removal of 4 bases from V and 0 bases from J, the junction contained 5 bases not matched to a gene. The CDR3 runs 16 residues. Germline lookup yields CDR1 LGHDT and CDR2 YNNKEL (reference sequence). The CDR3 DNA reads TGTGCCAGCAGCCCTGAGGACAGGGGGATGAACACTGAAGCTTTCTTT. Protein sequence: CASSPEDRGMNTEAFF.

The CDR3 is CASSLRGKNTEAFF. The CDR3 DNA reads as TGTGCCAGCAGTCTCAGGGGGAAGAACACTGAAGCTTTCTTT. The genes are TRBV6-5 and TRBJ1-1, with 7 bases that match TRBD1. This CDR3 is 14 amino acids long. J lost 1 base, V lost 5 bases, and 4 bases had no gene match. Looked up from germline, CDR1 is MNHEY and CDR2 is SVGAGI.

This clone was observed a handful of times. The CDR3 here is CASSPGTGVDNEQFF. The DNA for the CDR3 is TGTGCCAGCAGCCCGGGGACAGGGGTTGACAATGAGCAGTTCTTC. The rearrangement links TRBV5-8 to TRBJ2-1; 10 nucleotides align to TRBD1. The CDR3 is 15 amino acids. The V segment lost 4 bases and the J segment 5 bases; nucleotides outside the gene matches: 6. Germline CDR1 and CDR2: SGHTS and YDEGEE.

This clone appeared once. The chain employs TRBV28 and TRBJ2-5; 8 positions agree with TRBD1. The CDR3 is 14 residues long. V dropped 3 bases and J dropped 5; count of bases not matched to a gene: 5. Per germline, CDR1 MDHEN and CDR2 SYDVKM. This CDR3 reads CASSFQGADETQYF. The DNA of the CDR3 is TGTGCCAGCAGTTTTCAGGGGGCGGACGAGACCCAGTACTTC.

This rearrangement joins TRBV7-2 to TRBJ1-4, with 7 nucleotides matching TRBD1. The CDR3 covers 15 residues. V shed 2 bases, J shed 2 bases, and the junction held 2 bases outside the gene matches. Germline CDR1 reads SGHTA; CDR2 reads FQGNSA. The CDR3 bases are TGTGCCAGCAGCTTATACAGGGGCACTAATGAAAAACTGTTTTTT. Its protein is CASSLYRGTNEKLFF.

This chain connects TRBV7-3 to TRBJ2-3; D possibly uses TRBD1 or TRBD2 (5 bases each). V lost 2 bases and J lost 4, with 7 bases in between. Germline V gene data show CDR1 as SGHTA and CDR2 as FQGTGA. This CDR3 is 13 amino acids long. The CDR3 DNA reads TGTGCCAGCAGCTTAGGGGGATCAGATACGCAGTATTTT. Translating it yields CASSLGGSDTQYF.

The chain joins TRBV5-1 to TRBJ2-5; D perhaps matches TRBD2 (5 bases). CDR3 length: 13 residues. V shed 2 bases and J shed 12 bases, with 17 bases lying between them. CDR1 and CDR2 from the germline V gene are SGHRS and YFSETQ. CDR3 DNA: TGCGCCAGCAGCTTCGGGGAAGCGGAGAGGAAGTACTTC. It codes for CASSFGEAERKYF.

This clone showed up just a few times. The chain carries TRBV5-1 and TRBJ1-2; TRBD1 matches at 9 bases. V gave up 5 bases and J gave up 8 bases; unmatched junction bases: 13. CDR1 SGHRS and CDR2 YFSETQ come from the germline V gene. The CDR3 loop spans 15 amino acids. In DNA form, the CDR3 reads TGCGCCAGCAGTTATCAATCACAGGGGGCAGAAGGCTACACCTTC. Translation gives CASSYQSQGAEGYTF.

V and J are TRBV9 and TRBJ1-2, with 10 bases that match TRBD1. CDR3 size: 15 residues. Germline-derived CDR1 and CDR2 are SGDLS and YYNGEE. The V segment lost 0 bases and the J segment 4 bases; nucleotides outside the gene matches: 3. In DNA form, the CDR3 reads TGTGCCAGCAGCGTAGCGGGGACAGGGGCCTATGGCTACACCTTC. Translated: CASSVAGTGAYGYTF.

V and J are TRBV5-4 and TRBJ2-7; D unclear. Germline assignment: CDR1 SGHNT and CDR2 YYREEE (reference sequence). The CDR3 length is 15 residues. Trimming removed 0 bases at V and 1 base at J, with 11 bases between. The CDR3 DNA reads as TGTGCCAGCAGCTTGGTGGTCGGCACTTCCTACGAGCAGTACTTC. Translating it yields CASSLVVGTSYEQYF.

The chain uses TRBV10-2 and TRBJ1-1; the D is unclear. V lost 5 bases and J lost 0, with 4 bases in between. The CDR3 loop spans 12 amino acids. Germline V lookup: CDR1 WSHSY, CDR2 SAAADI. Here the CDR3 reads CASSNVNTEAFF. The CDR3 nucleotides read TGCGCCAGCAGTAACGTGAACACTGAAGCTTTCTTT.

The chain carries TRBV18 and TRBJ1-2; unclear D gene. The CDR3 consists of 16 residues. Germline CDR1 and CDR2: KGHSH and LQKENI. The ends were cut back, 3 bases at V and 2 bases at J, with 16 bases in the middle. CDR3 protein: CASSPPGLERNYGYTF. The CDR3 DNA reads as TGTGCCAGCTCACCCCCGGGGTTGGAGCGAAACTATGGCTACACCTTC.

This clone was picked up a small number of times. This chain joins TRBV30 and TRBJ1-1; no firm D call. This CDR3 spans 12 amino acids. V was cut by 4 bases and J by 0 bases, with 6 bases left in between. CDR1 and CDR2 from the germline V gene are GTSNPN and SVGIG (reference sequence). The CDR3 protein is CAWIPLNTEAFF. The CDR3 nucleotides are TGTGCCTGGATTCCCTTGAACACTGAAGCTTTCTTT.

This sequence joins TRBV4-1 and TRBJ1-2, with D possibly matching TRBD1 (6 bases). Trimming removed 1 base at V and 0 bases at J, with 12 bases between. There are 16 residues in the CDR3. Germline V gene lookup returns CDR1 MGHRA and CDR2 YSYEKL. The DNA of the CDR3 is TGCGCCAGCAGCCAAGTCTGGGGGCACTCTAACTATGGCTACACCTTC. Translated: CASSQVWGHSNYGYTF.

V is TRBV19 and J is TRBJ2-2, with D unresolved. Germline V lookup: CDR1 LNHDA, CDR2 SQIVND (reference sequence). The CDR3 covers 15 residues. The V gene lost 3 bases and the J gene lost 2 bases, with 10 bases spanning the gap. CDR3 sequence reads: CASSMITVNTGELFF. In DNA form, the CDR3 reads TGTGCCAGTAGTATGATCACAGTAAACACCGGGGAGCTGTTTTTT.

The rearrangement joins TRBV21-1 to TRBJ2-7; the D call TRBD2 from the table was never checked on the DNA. TRBV21-1 is shown as a pseudogene. The CDR3 is 12 residues long. The CDR3 DNA is TGTGCCAGCAGCATCCGCGGGTACGAGCAGTACTTC. Amino acids: CASSIRGYEQYF.

This clone was counted once. CDR3 DNA sequence: TGTGCCAGCAGTCAAGCGCTAGCGGGGACAGATACGCAGTATTTT. This sequence encodes CASSQALAGTDTQYF. The gene calls are TRBV27 and TRBJ2-3; 9 bases fit TRBD2. There are 15 residues in the CDR3. CDR1 is MNHEY, CDR2 SMNVEV, per germline (reference sequence). After removal of 5 bases from V and 3 bases from J, the junction contained 6 bases not matched to a gene.

This clone was counted a single time. The chain links TRBV4-2 to TRBJ1-2; no clear D gene. V was pared by 1 base and J by 4 bases, with 16 bases between. CDR1 is LGHNA, CDR2 YNFKEQ, per germline. The CDR3 has 16 amino acids. DNA for the CDR3: TGTGCCAGCAGCCAAGCCTCTGTCGCGAGCCGCTATGGCTACACCTTC. Amino acids: CASSQASVASRYGYTF.

The chain carries TRBV4-1 and TRBJ1-2; possible D gene TRBD1, 5 bases. The germline V and J ends were trimmed by 4 bases and 7 bases, with 16 bases remaining between them. The CDR3 length is 14 residues. Germline lookup yields CDR1 MGHRA and CDR2 YSYEKL. The CDR3 loop is CASSLRTLEGGYTF. CDR3 sequence (DNA): TGCGCCAGCAGCCTCAGGACACTTGAGGGTGGCTACACCTTC.